The 28 T cell receptor beta chains below were found in one sample sequenced in a study of T cells in Graves' hyperthyroidism and ophthalmopathy. It was RNA transcripts that yielded the amplified TCR beta CDR3 regions. HTBI primers were used for first-round RT-PCR of the TCR CDR3. TCRdb reanalysed the multiplex PCR reads using MiXCR and keeps one entry per CDR3 protein. The sample lists 660,000 or so distinct CDR3 sequences, 20% seen once, with about 34% in the top ten. The specimen was blood. These receptors originate from a man younger than 45 with Graves' ophthalmopathy.

This clonotype was detected a few times. The chain has TRBV5-1 and TRBJ2-3, with a tentative D call TRBD2 (5 bases). CDR3 size: 15 residues. Germline V gene data show CDR1 as SGHRS and CDR2 as YFSETQ. V was pared by 1 base and J by 0 bases, with 9 bases between. DNA for the CDR3: TGCGCCAGCAGCTTGCACGGGAAGAGCACAGATACGCAGTATTTT. It yields the protein CASSLHGKSTDTQYF.

As regards this clonotype: A much bigger clone sits one base away, suggesting this may be a read error. V usage is TRBV27 and J usage is TRBJ2-7; TRBD2 matches at 10 bases. V lost 11 bases to trimming and J lost 2 bases; unmatched junction nucleotides: 9. CDR3 length: 14 residues. Germline assignment: CDR1 MNHEY and CDR2 SMNVEV (reference sequence). The CDR3, as DNA: TGTGCCGGCTCCCCAGCGGGAGGGGCCTACGAGCAGTACTTC. It translates to CAGSPAGGAYEQYF.

The chain couples TRBV4-1 to TRBJ1-5, with a possible D match to TRBD1 (6 bases). V lost 6 bases, J lost 0 bases, and 12 bases lay in between. Germline assignment: CDR1 MGHRA and CDR2 YSYEKL. The CDR3 extends over 15 amino acids. The chain's CDR3 is CASRTGINSNQPQHF. CDR3 coding DNA: TGCGCCAGCAGGACAGGAATTAATAGCAATCAGCCCCAGCATTTT.

In this sample, this clonotype turned up many times. The CDR3 DNA reads TGTGCCAGCGAGCCGGGACAGGGGGGATCACCCCTCCACTTT. This codes for CASEPGQGGSPLHF. The chain uses TRBV28 and TRBJ1-6, with 11 bases fitting TRBD1. Germline V CDR1 and CDR2: MDHEN, SYDVKM. This CDR3 has 14 amino acids. Trimming cost V 8 bases and J 10 bases; bases outside gene matches: 7.

The CDR3 nucleotides read TGTGCCAGCAGTTACAACGACAGGAAACACTCCTACGAGCAGTACTTC. Protein product: CASSYNDRKHSYEQYF. The V gene is TRBV6-2 or TRBV6-3, the J gene TRBJ2-7, with D possibly matching TRBD1 (6 bases). The ends were cut back, 2 bases at V and 0 bases at J, with 14 bases in the middle. This CDR3 region has 16 residues. Germline loops: CDR1 MNHEY, CDR2 SVGEGT.

The chain combines TRBV24-1 with TRBJ2-3; no firm D call. V lost 1 base and J 2 bases, leaving 3 bases between the germline ends. The CDR3 sequence is 13 residues long. The V gene's germline CDR1 is KGHDR and CDR2 SFDVKD. The chain's CDR3 is CATSDLVTDTQYF. In DNA, the CDR3 is TGTGCCACCAGTGATTTAGTCACAGATACGCAGTATTTT.

In its sample, this clonotype was seen a few times. This chain connects TRBV5-1 to TRBJ2-7; 11 bases match TRBD2. Losses at the gene ends were 0 bases for V and 3 bases for J; bases not matched to a gene: 8. The germline V gene has CDR1 SGHRS and CDR2 YFSETQ. This CDR3 spans 17 amino acids. CDR3 in DNA: TGCGCCAGCAGCTTGGGTACCCACGGGACTAGCGGCTACGAGCAGTACTTC. This gives the protein CASSLGTHGTSGYEQYF. Filled out from reference TRBV5-1 and TRBJ2-7, the complete variable domain reads KAGVTQTPRYLIKTRGQQVTLSCSPISGHRSVSWYQQTPGQGLQFLFEYFSETQRNKGNFPGRFSGRQFSNSRSEMNVSTLELGDSALYLCASSLGTHGTSGYEQYFGPGTRLTVT.

The chain recombines TRBV5-6 with TRBJ2-4; the D is unclear. Between the trimmed V and J ends, which lost 3 bases and 3 bases, there was a span of 13 bases. CDR3 length: 15 amino acids. CDR1 SGHDT and CDR2 YYEEEE come from the germline V gene. CDR3 nucleotide sequence: TGTGCCAGCAGCTCTCTACAGCGACACAAAAACATTCAGTACTTC. It is translated as CASSSLQRHKNIQYF.

This clonotype has only a few counts. V usage is TRBV5-1 and J usage is TRBJ2-3; the match to TRBD1 covers 8 bases. CDR1 and CDR2 (germline): SGHRS, YFSETQ. Trimming at V came to 4 bases and at J to 2 bases, leaving 6 bases not matched to a gene. The length of the CDR3 is 15 residues. The CDR3 DNA follows: TGCGCCAGCAGCAGAGGGACAGGAGACACAGATACGCAGTATTTT. Translating gives CASSRGTGDTDTQYF.

This clonotype was seen ten or more times. The chain carries TRBV6-1 and TRBJ2-7, with D maybe TRBD2 (6 bases). The length of the CDR3 is 12 residues. The V end lost 9 bases, the J end lost 5 bases, and 14 bases lay between the germline ends. Germline V lookup: CDR1 MNHNS, CDR2 SASEGT. The CDR3 reads CASFGSRDEQYF. The CDR3 DNA sequence: TGTGCCAGTTTCGGGAGTCGGGACGAGCAGTACTTC.

A single count supports this clonotype. V gene TRBV20-1 combines with J gene TRBJ2-5, with 8 bases fitting TRBD2. The CDR3 loop spans 15 amino acids. J gave up 2 bases and V 0 bases, and 5 bases lay outside the gene matches. Germline values: CDR1 DFQATT, CDR2 SNEGSKA (reference sequence). Here the CDR3 reads CSARDMSSGQETQYF. Written as DNA, the CDR3 is TGCAGTGCTAGAGATATGTCTAGCGGGCAAGAGACCCAGTACTTC.

This clonotype turned up a few times. The chain joins TRBV18 to TRBJ1-2; D not certain. V was pared by 3 bases and J by 6 bases, with 17 bases between. Germline loops: CDR1 KGHSH, CDR2 LQKENI. CDR3 size: 15 residues. CDR3 nucleotide sequence: TGTGCCAGCTCACCGAGAGGCAGCGCCTCTGATGGCTACACCTTC. Its translation is CASSPRGSASDGYTF.

This clonotype was detected many times. The chain links TRBV28 to TRBJ2-5; no clear D gene. This CDR3 contains 13 residues. Per germline, CDR1 MDHEN and CDR2 SYDVKM. The V end was cut by 6 bases, the J end by 2 bases, with 10 bases between. The CDR3 protein is CASSSGFQETQYF. The DNA for the CDR3 is TGTGCCAGCAGCTCCGGGTTTCAAGAGACCCAGTACTTC. The entire variable domain, with the rest obtained from reference TRBV28 and TRBJ2-5, is as follows: DVKVTQSSRYLVKRTGEKVFLECVQDMDHENMFWYRQDPGLGLRLIYFSYDVKMKEKGDIPEGYSVSREKKERFSLILESASTNQTSMYLCASSSGFQETQYFGPGTRLLVL.

This clonotype was counted a few times. V gene TRBV7-2 combines with J gene TRBJ1-1, with 9 bases that match TRBD1. This CDR3 has 14 amino acids. Germline CDR1 SGHTA, CDR2 FQGNSA. V lost 4 bases, J lost 7 bases, and 7 bases stayed unmatched. The CDR3 DNA is TGTGCCAGCAGCTCCGGGACAGGGAGTTTTGAAGCTTTCTTT. It is translated as CASSSGTGSFEAFF.

This chain links TRBV25-1 with TRBJ1-6, with 7 bases lining up with TRBD1. With V trimmed by 6 bases and J by 9 bases, 5 bases remained unmatched. Germline assignment: CDR1 MGHDK and CDR2 SYGVNS. This CDR3 spans 13 amino acids. The CDR3 loop reads CASRHRGGSPLHF. For the CDR3, the DNA is TGTGCCAGCAGACACAGGGGTGGTTCACCCCTCCACTTT.

The V gene is TRBV19, the J gene TRBJ2-7; 8 positions match TRBD1. The CDR3 has 13 amino acids. CDR1 is LNHDA, CDR2 SQIVND, per germline (reference sequence). J gave up 3 bases and V 3 bases, and 1 base lay outside the gene matches. The CDR3 here is CASSMGTGYEQYF. In nucleotides, the CDR3 is TGTGCCAGTAGTATGGGGACAGGCTACGAGCAGTACTTC.

This chain links TRBV5-5 with TRBJ1-1, with a possible D match to TRBD1 (5 bases). The CDR3 is made up of 13 amino acids. CDR1 is SGHKS, CDR2 YYEKEE, per germline (reference sequence). Trimming stripped 1 base from V and 11 bases from J, with 15 bases between. The CDR3 DNA reads as TGTGCCAGCAGCTTGTGGCCAGGGAGGAGGGCTTTCTTT. This translates into CASSLWPGRRAFF.

The chain is built from TRBV30 and TRBJ2-3, with 10 bases fitting TRBD2. Looked up from germline, CDR1 is GTSNPN and CDR2 is SVGIG (reference sequence). This CDR3 comprises 17 residues. Trimming took 5 bases from V and 2 from J; bases not matched to a gene: 13. In DNA form, the CDR3 reads TGTGCCTGGGCCGTGGGTAGGACTAGCGGATTCACAGATACGCAGTATTTT. It translates to CAWAVGRTSGFTDTQYF.

In regard to this clonotype: A much larger clone lies a single base off, so this may be a read error. The chain uses TRBV11-2 and TRBJ2-7, with 12 bases that match TRBD1. Germline lookup yields CDR1 SGHAT and CDR2 FQNNGV. This CDR3 region has 15 residues. V was clipped by 2 bases and J by 6 bases; unmatched bases: 5. The CDR3 here is CASSLSGQGACEQYF. The CDR3 bases are TGTGCCAGCAGCTTATCGGGACAGGGGGCCTGCGAGCAGTACTTC.

This CDR3 reads CASSFPGASVQETQYF. The CDR3, as DNA: TGTGCCAGCAGCTTCCCAGGGGCTAGCGTCCAAGAGACCCAGTACTTC. This sequence joins TRBV7-9 and TRBJ2-5; the D gene could be TRBD1 or TRBD2 (6 bases each). V was pared by 3 bases and J by 1 base, with 15 bases between. This CDR3 region has 16 residues. Germline V gives CDR1 SEHNR, CDR2 FQNEAQ (reference sequence).

This chain joins TRBV5-4 and TRBJ2-7; D is perhaps TRBD2 (5 bases). Germline CDR1 SGHNT, CDR2 YYREEE (reference sequence). V was trimmed by 9 bases and J by 5 bases, leaving 18 bases between them. The CDR3 covers 13 residues. The DNA of the CDR3 is TGTGCCACCAAAACCCCTAGCACCCACGAGCAGTACTTC. It codes for CATKTPSTHEQYF.

J is TRBJ1-1 and V is TRBV5-5, with 8 nucleotides matching TRBD1. Losses at the gene ends were 3 bases for V and 1 base for J; bases not matched to a gene: 8. The germline V gene has CDR1 SGHKS and CDR2 YYEKEE (reference sequence). The CDR3 is made up of 16 amino acids. The CDR3 DNA sequence: TGTGCCAGCAGCTCCGGACAGGGAGAGGGGAACACTGAAGCTTTCTTT. Residues: CASSSGQGEGNTEAFF.

This clonotype was counted a few times. V gene TRBV7-2 combines with J gene TRBJ2-7, with a possible D match to TRBD2 (6 bases). V lost 3 bases and J lost 2, with 14 bases in between. There are 15 residues in the CDR3. Germline assignment: CDR1 SGHTA and CDR2 FQGNSA. Written as DNA, the CDR3 is TGTGCCAGCAGCTTTTACGGCGGGGCTGCCTACGAGCAGTACTTC. This encodes CASSFYGGAAYEQYF.

This clonotype was observed once. The rearrangement joins TRBV5-4 to TRBJ2-2, with TRBD1 matching over 9 bases. This CDR3 region has 15 residues. Unmatched junction bases numbered 3, after V lost 2 bases and J lost 4 bases. CDR1 and CDR2 from the germline V gene are SGHNT and YYREEE (reference sequence). The chain's CDR3 is CASSFRDRVTGELFF. The CDR3 DNA is TGTGCCAGCAGCTTCCGGGACAGGGTCACCGGGGAGCTGTTTTTT.

The J gene is TRBJ2-3, the V gene TRBV7-2, with TRBD2 matching 11 bases. The CDR3 is made up of 19 amino acids. Germline V gene data show CDR1 as SGHTA and CDR2 as FQGNSA. The ends lost 5 bases at V and 2 bases at J; junction bases unmatched: 15. DNA of the CDR3: TGTGCCAGCAGCCGGCCTAGCGGGGGGACGAATCGCTTCACAGATACGCAGTATTTT. This codes for CASSRPSGGTNRFTDTQYF.

This chain connects TRBV19 to TRBJ1-1, with TRBD1 matching over 10 bases. Germline-derived CDR1 and CDR2 are LNHDA and SQIVND (reference sequence). CDR3 length: 12 residues. The ends lost 8 bases at V and 11 bases at J; junction bases unmatched: 8. This CDR3 reads CASLDRGLGAFF. CDR3 DNA: TGTGCCAGTCTCGACAGGGGGCTGGGTGCTTTCTTT.

This clonotype occurred a few times. This rearrangement joins TRBV20-1 to TRBJ2-1; D unresolved. From germline, CDR1 is DFQATT and CDR2 SNEGSKA (reference sequence). V lost 0 bases to trimming and J lost 0 bases, with 12 bases between them. This CDR3 has 16 residues. CDR3: CSARDRKSSSYNEQFF. The DNA for the CDR3 is TGCAGTGCTAGAGATCGGAAGTCCAGCTCCTACAATGAGCAGTTCTTC.

This clonotype was picked up many times. This sequence joins TRBV3-1 and TRBJ2-3, with TRBD2 matching over 10 bases. CDR1 and CDR2 from the germline V gene are LGHDT and YNNKEL (reference sequence). The CDR3 is made up of 15 amino acids. V lost 6 bases to trimming and J lost 2 bases; unmatched junction nucleotides: 5. CDR3 sequence reads: CASSPGLAATDTQYF. The CDR3 bases are TGTGCCAGCAGTCCTGGACTAGCGGCCACAGATACGCAGTATTTT.